The 6 T cell receptor beta chains given below trace back to one sample, sequenced in a study of T cell repertoires in aging, cancer and after chemotherapy. TRB rearrangements spanning V, D and J were amplified using mixed TRB-A/B primers. TCRdb passed the multiplex PCR reads through MiXCR, listing each CDR3 protein once. The repertoire has around 740 distinct CDR3 sequences, 15% to 20% of them found once; the top ten carry 38%. Amplification of TCR beta used genomic DNA extracted from peripheral blood. The material sequenced was blood. The receptors were gathered from a human donor with a blood cancer.

This clonotype is labeled medium-sized. The V and J genes are TRBV5-6 and TRBJ1-2; 10 nucleotides agree with TRBD1. With 5 bases clipped from V and 7 bases from J, the junction kept 8 bases outside the gene matches. Germline CDR1 SGHDT, CDR2 YYEEEE. The length of the CDR3 is 14 residues. The CDR3 DNA is TGTGCCAGCAGACCGACAGGGGGCGGCGTTGGCTACACCTTC. Translation: CASRPTGGGVGYTF.

By share of the sample, this clonotype is large (0.1 to 1%). This chain uses TRBV5-4 with TRBJ2-5; D gene uncertain. The length of the CDR3 is 15 residues. The V end was cut by 0 bases, the J end by 3 bases, with 12 bases between. CDR1 and CDR2 (germline): SGHNT, YYREEE (reference sequence). The CDR3 sequence is CASSLDRHPKETQYF. CDR3 DNA: TGTGCCAGCAGCTTGGACCGCCACCCCAAAGAGACCCAGTACTTC.

The chain employs TRBV19 and TRBJ1-5; D possibly corresponds to TRBD1 (5 bases). Between the trimmed V and J ends, which lost 7 bases and 7 bases, there was a span of 14 bases. CDR1 LNHDA and CDR2 SQIVND come from the germline V gene (reference sequence). The CDR3 has 13 residues. The CDR3, as DNA: TGTGCCAGTACCCCCGGGGGAGCACAGCCCCAGCATTTT. It translates to CASTPGGAQPQHF.

With respect to this clonotype: One end of the junction does not line up with germline, which may come from a read error. The V call is TRBV7-7, the J call TRBJ2-1, with 11 bases matching TRBD2. From germline, CDR1 is SSHAT and CDR2 FNYEAQ (reference sequence). The CDR3 runs 15 residues. As DNA, the CDR3 is TGTGCTAGCAGCCCCGGACTAGCGGGCAACAATGAGCAGTTCTTC. Amino acid sequence: CASSPGLAGNNEQFF.

This clonotype is large (0.1 to 1%) by share. The V call is TRBV19, the J call TRBJ2-6; 7 nucleotides align to TRBD1. The CDR3 totals 17 residues. Germline CDR1 reads LNHDA; CDR2 reads SQIVND (reference sequence). Trimming removed 3 bases from V and 2 bases from J; junction bases left unmatched: 7. The CDR3 coding sequence is TGTGCCAGTAGTATCCTCGACAGGGCCCCTGGGGCCAACGTCCTGACTTTC. It codes for CASSILDRAPGANVLTF.

This clonotype was detected only a few times. V usage is TRBV4-2 and J usage is TRBJ1-1; D possibly corresponds to TRBD1 (6 bases). The V gene lost 0 bases and the J gene lost 0 bases, with 11 bases spanning the gap. CDR1 and CDR2 (germline): LGHNA, YNFKEQ. This CDR3 is 16 amino acids long. The CDR3 sequence: CASSQDGGGMNTEAFF. CDR3 nucleotide sequence: TGTGCCAGCAGCCAAGATGGAGGGGGGATGAACACTGAAGCTTTCTTT.